This T cell receptor beta chain was sequenced in a study of T cells after yellow fever vaccination. Study overall: Preparation used SMART-Seq v4 Ultra Low Input for the low-cell-number fractions. Regarding the study as a whole: Of the clonotypes, a small share occurred in both CD4 and CD8 compartments. Post-booster repertoires contained most primary-vaccination clones again (96% CD4, about 88% CD8).

Universal primer sites and UMIs were introduced during 5'RACE template-switching synthesis of TCR cDNA. MiXCR, run by TCRdb on the 5' RACE reads, gives a single entry per CDR3 protein. The sample lists approximately 550,000 distinct CDR3 sequences, roughly 13% seen once, with 11% to 15% in the top ten. This clonotype was counted between two and nine times. Its antigen is unknown. The source material was PBMCs, sampled on the day of the yellow fever booster vaccination. This clonotype was sampled from a man aged 25-45 years who received the YFV17D yellow fever vaccine.

DNA of the CDR3: TGTGCCATCAGTGAGTCGACAGGGGCAGATACGCAGTATTTT. This gives the protein CAISESTGADTQYF. The chain is built from TRBV10-3 and TRBJ2-3, with 8 bases identical to TRBD1. V lost 0 bases, J lost 4 bases, and 0 bases stayed unmatched. Germline V CDR1 and CDR2: ENHRY, SYGVKD. This CDR3 region has 14 residues.